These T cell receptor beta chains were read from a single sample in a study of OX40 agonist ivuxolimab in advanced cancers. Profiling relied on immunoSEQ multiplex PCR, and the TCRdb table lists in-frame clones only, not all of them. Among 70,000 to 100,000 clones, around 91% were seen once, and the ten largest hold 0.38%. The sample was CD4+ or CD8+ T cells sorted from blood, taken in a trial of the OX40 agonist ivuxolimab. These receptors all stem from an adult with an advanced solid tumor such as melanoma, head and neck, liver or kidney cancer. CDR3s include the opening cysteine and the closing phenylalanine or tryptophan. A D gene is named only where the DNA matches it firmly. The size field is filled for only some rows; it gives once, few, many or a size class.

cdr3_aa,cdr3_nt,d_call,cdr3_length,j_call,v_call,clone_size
CASSLFSENSPLHF,TGTGCCAGCAGCTTGTTTAGCGAGAATTCACCCCTCCACTTT,-,14,TRBJ1-6,TRBV7-9,-
CASSPSQAGRYEQYF,TGTGCCAGCAGCCCCTCGCAAGCCGGGCGGTACGAGCAGTACTTC,-,15,TRBJ2-7,TRBV9,-
CASSESDTQYF,TGTGCCAGCAGTGAATCGGATACGCAGTATTTT,-,11,TRBJ2-3,TRBV6-1,-
CASSENHRGYVGGFF,TGTGCCAGCAGCGAAAACCACAGGGGGTACGTGGGTGGTTTCTTT,TRBD1,15,TRBJ1-1,TRBV9,-
CASSPPPGRETQYF,TGTGCCAGCAGCCCCCCGCCGGGGAGGGAGACCCAGTACTTC,-,14,TRBJ2-5,TRBV7-2,once
CASSVGLNQETQYF,TGTGCCAGCAGCGTAGGACTGAACCAAGAGACCCAGTACTTC,-,14,TRBJ2-5,TRBV9,-
CASTATGTSYNEQFF,TGTGCCAGCACCGCAACTGGGACTTCTTACAATGAGCAGTTCTTC,-,15,TRBJ2-1,TRBV11-3,-
CASSPPGLAGGEGEQFF,TGCGCCAGCAGCCCCCCCGGGCTAGCGGGAGGTGAAGGTGAGCAGTTCTTC,TRBD2,17,TRBJ2-1,TRBV5-1,-
CASIEVAGGPLIFYEQYF,TGCGCCAGCATCGAGGTAGCGGGAGGGCCGCTTATCTTCTACGAGCAGTACTTC,TRBD2,18,TRBJ2-7,TRBV10-1,-
CASSRGGSEKLFF,TGCGCCAGCAGCAGGGGAGGGAGTGAAAAACTGTTTTTT,-,13,TRBJ1-4,TRBV5-1,-
CAISDWGPYEQYF,TGTGCCATCAGTGATTGGGGTCCCTACGAGCAGTACTTC,-,13,TRBJ2-7,TRBV10-3,once
CASSESQVDNQPQHF,TGTGCCAGCAGTGAAAGCCAGGTTGACAATCAGCCCCAGCATTTT,-,15,TRBJ1-5,TRBV2,-
CAISESTGLGQPQHF,TGTGCCATCAGTGAGTCGACGGGACTGGGTCAGCCCCAGCATTTT,-,15,TRBJ1-5,TRBV10-3,-
CASSYAGPNEKLFF,TGTGCCAGCAGTTACGCAGGCCCTAATGAAAAACTGTTTTTT,-,14,TRBJ1-4,TRBV6-5,-
CASSLDQGWDEQFF,TGCGCCAGCAGCTTGGATCAGGGTTGGGATGAGCAGTTCTTC,-,14,TRBJ2-1,TRBV5-1,-
CASSELYEQYF,TGTGCCAGCAGTGAACTATACGAGCAGTACTTC,-,11,TRBJ2-7,TRBV2,-